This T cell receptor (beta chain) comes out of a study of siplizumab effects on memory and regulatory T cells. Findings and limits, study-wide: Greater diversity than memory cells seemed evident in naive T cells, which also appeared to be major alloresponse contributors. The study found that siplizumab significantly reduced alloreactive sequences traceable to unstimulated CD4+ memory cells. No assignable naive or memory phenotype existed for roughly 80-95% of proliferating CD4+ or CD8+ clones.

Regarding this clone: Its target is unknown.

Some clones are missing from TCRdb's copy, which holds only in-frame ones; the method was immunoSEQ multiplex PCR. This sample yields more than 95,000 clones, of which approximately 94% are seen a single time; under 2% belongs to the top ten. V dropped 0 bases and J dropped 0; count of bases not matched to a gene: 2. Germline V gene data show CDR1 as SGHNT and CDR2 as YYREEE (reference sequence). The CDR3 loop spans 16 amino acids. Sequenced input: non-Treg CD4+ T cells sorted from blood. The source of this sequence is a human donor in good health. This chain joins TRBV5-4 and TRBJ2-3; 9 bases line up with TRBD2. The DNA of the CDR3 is TGTGCCAGCAGCTTGGTGGCGGGAGGGAGCACAGATACGCAGTATTTT. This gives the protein CASSLVAGGSTDTQYF.